The 16 T cell receptor beta chains below come from one sample, sequenced in a study of blood T cells in healthy people across ages. A J-beta primer mix and a sample-barcoded 5' primer were used in a second PCR of about 7 to 12 cycles. TCRdb reprocessed the 5' RACE reads via MiXCR and lists one record per CDR3 protein. The top ten hold about two fifths of the sample, which has over 700,000 distinct CDR3 sequences, roughly 50% seen once. The source material was blood. These receptors all come from a man aged 80 or over in good health.

The chain combines TRBV11-3 with TRBJ2-1; the match to TRBD2 covers 13 bases. The CDR3 sequence is 18 residues long. V trimming: 3 bases; J trimming: 6 bases; junction bases outside the gene matches: 11. Germline CDR1 and CDR2: SGHNT and YENEEA. The CDR3 reads CASSFRTSGSQVLNEQFF. For the CDR3, the DNA is TGTGCCAGCAGCTTCAGGACTAGCGGGAGCCAGGTACTCAATGAGCAGTTCTTC.

This clonotype turned up a few times. V and J are TRBV29-1 and TRBJ2-1, with 9 nucleotides matching TRBD2. This CDR3 contains 13 residues. The ends lost 5 bases at V and 7 bases at J; junction bases unmatched: 6. Germline values: CDR1 SQVTM, CDR2 ANQGSEA. The CDR3: CSVKTSGRNEQFF. The CDR3, as DNA: TGCAGCGTTAAGACTAGCGGTAGGAATGAGCAGTTCTTC.

V usage is TRBV9 and J usage is TRBJ2-1; no clear D gene. Germline V lookup: CDR1 SGDLS, CDR2 YYNGEE. CDR3 length: 14 amino acids. Trimming stripped 0 bases from V and 8 bases from J, with 12 bases between. The CDR3 region is CASSVGSGRDEQFF. CDR3 in DNA: TGTGCCAGCAGCGTAGGATCAGGTAGGGATGAGCAGTTCTTC.

The genes are TRBV6-2 or TRBV6-3 and TRBJ2-1; D may correspond to TRBD1 or TRBD2 (6 bases each). This CDR3 spans 15 amino acids. The germline V gene has CDR1 MNHEY and CDR2 SVGEGT. The V end lost 2 bases, the J end lost 9 bases, and 17 bases lay between the germline ends. Written as DNA, the CDR3 is TGTGCCAGCAGTTACGCGATTGACAAGGGGGGTGAGCAGTTCTTC. Translated: CASSYAIDKGGEQFF.

This chain connects TRBV7-9 to TRBJ1-5, with a possible D match to TRBD1 (5 bases). V shed 2 bases and J shed 6 bases, with 8 bases lying between them. CDR1 SEHNR and CDR2 FQNEAQ come from the germline V gene (reference sequence). The CDR3 totals 13 residues. The CDR3 loop reads CASSLQRGQPQHF. CDR3 sequence (DNA): TGTGCCAGCAGCTTACAGAGGGGTCAGCCCCAGCATTTT.

This rearrangement joins TRBV28 to TRBJ2-1; 9 bases are a match to TRBD2. Germline values: CDR1 MDHEN, CDR2 SYDVKM. The trim removed 2 bases at V and 10 bases at J, leaving 6 bases unmatched. This CDR3 has 14 residues. CDR3 in amino acids: CASSLAGGPREQFF. For the CDR3, the DNA is TGTGCCAGCAGTTTAGCGGGAGGGCCGAGGGAGCAGTTCTTC.

The V and J genes are TRBV11-1 and TRBJ2-7; D not certain. The DNA end favors TRBJ2-5, so the J call may be wrong. The CDR3 spans 14 residues. The germline gives CDR1 SGHAT, CDR2 FQDESV (reference sequence). The CDR3 nucleotides are TGTGCCAGCAGAGCAGAGTACCCCTGGGAGACCCAGTACTTC. Translation: CASRAEYPWETQYF.

This clonotype was seen a few times. The chain recombines TRBV29-1 with TRBJ2-7, with TRBD2 identical over 14 bases. Germline V CDR1 and CDR2: SQVTM, ANQGSEA. V trimming: 6 bases; J trimming: 3 bases; junction bases outside the gene matches: 7. The CDR3 has 15 amino acids. The CDR3: CSVRPGTSGSYEQYF. Here the CDR3 DNA reads TGCAGCGTCCGCCCCGGGACTAGCGGGAGCTACGAGCAGTACTTC.

V is TRBV6-6 and J is TRBJ2-4; 7 nucleotides match TRBD2. CDR1 and CDR2 (germline): MNHNY, SVGAGI (reference sequence). J was trimmed by 7 bases and V by 8 bases; bases with no gene match: 5. This CDR3 has 12 amino acids. For the CDR3, the DNA is TGTGCCAGCGGTAGCGGGTTCAACATTCAGTACTTC. Translation: CASGSGFNIQYF.

The chain links TRBV28 to TRBJ2-5; 8 nucleotides match TRBD2. In germline, CDR1 is MDHEN, CDR2 SYDVKM. The length of the CDR3 is 14 residues. Germline trimming cut 8 bases from V and 11 bases from J; bases unmatched to any gene: 16. CDR3: CASLAGGTYNEQYF. The CDR3 nucleotides read TGTGCCAGCTTGGCGGGAGGCACCTACAATGAGCAGTACTTC.

This clonotype was picked up a small number of times. The chain combines TRBV25-1 with TRBJ2-4; D is undetermined. The end of the DNA fits TRBJ2-7 better, so the J call may be wrong. The length of the CDR3 is 13 residues. Looked up from germline, CDR1 is MGHDK and CDR2 is SYGVNS. CDR3 residues: CASSEGRFDEQYF. In DNA, the CDR3 is TGTGCCAGCAGTGAAGGCAGATTCGACGAGCAGTACTTC.

This rearrangement joins TRBV18 to TRBJ1-2; TRBD1 is a possible D gene (6 bases). The germline CDR1 and CDR2 sequences are KGHSH and LQKENI. The ends were cut back, 3 bases at V and 5 bases at J, with 13 bases in the middle. The CDR3 length is 14 residues. CDR3 sequence: CASSPDSATYGYTF. The CDR3 bases are TGTGCCAGCTCACCGGACAGCGCAACGTATGGCTACACCTTC.

This clonotype has just a few counts. The CDR3 DNA reads TGTGCCATCAGCCCGAGCGGAGGCACCCGCGGCGAGCAGTACTTC. Residues: CAISPSGGTRGEQYF. V is TRBV10-3 and J is TRBJ2-5; tentatively, D is TRBD2 (5 bases). The J call may not be correct, given that the DNA end is closer to TRBJ2-7. Germline assignment: CDR1 ENHRY and CDR2 SYGVKD. This CDR3 has 15 amino acids.

The V gene is TRBV5-1, the J gene TRBJ2-7, with 9 bases fitting TRBD1. V gave up 5 bases and J gave up 1 base; unmatched junction bases: 10. The CDR3 contains 16 residues. Germline V gene sequence: CDR1 SGHRS, CDR2 YFSETQ. The CDR3 sequence: CASSRTTGQGSYEQYF. DNA of the CDR3: TGCGCCAGCAGTCGTACTACGGGACAGGGTTCCTACGAGCAGTACTTC.

There are a few counts of this clonotype. The chain couples TRBV4-1 to TRBJ2-5, with TRBD1 as a possible D gene (6 bases). The end of the DNA fits TRBJ2-7 better, so the J call may be wrong. Germline V lookup: CDR1 MGHRA, CDR2 YSYEKL. The CDR3 runs to 15 residues. CDR3 loop: CASSPQGGLGVEQYF. CDR3 nucleotides: TGCGCCAGCAGCCCACAGGGTGGCCTGGGTGTCGAGCAGTACTTC.

This chain uses TRBV2 with TRBJ2-5; 8 bases are a match to TRBD1. The J call may be incorrect, as the DNA end agrees better with TRBJ2-7. The germline CDR1 and CDR2 sequences are SNHLY and FYNNEI. This CDR3 is built from 14 residues. DNA for the CDR3: TGTGCCAGCAGCCCTCACAGGGGGGCGGACGAGCAGTACTTC. Translated: CASSPHRGADEQYF.